These 30 T cell receptor beta chains share one sample of origin, sequenced in a study of control samples from healthy donors and cancer patients. TCRdb's table, derived via immunoSEQ multiplex PCR, lists solely in-frame clones and lacks some. The sample gives 80,000 to 100,000 clones, 70% to 90% of which show up once; roughly 13% is in the top ten. The specimen sequenced was blood. These receptors all come from a man in his thirties or forties in good health.

The gene calls are TRBV16 and TRBJ1-5; 8 bases line up with TRBD1. Germline CDR1 KGHSY, CDR2 FQNENV. V lost 6 bases, J lost 4 bases, and 2 bases stayed unmatched. The CDR3 has 13 amino acids. DNA of the CDR3: TGTGCCAGCAGAGGGACAGGTAATCAGCCCCAGCATTTT. This codes for CASRGTGNQPQHF.

V is TRBV24-1 and J is TRBJ2-1, with 11 nucleotides matching TRBD2. J was trimmed by 3 bases and V by 3 bases; bases with no gene match: 3. This CDR3 is built from 16 residues. Per germline, CDR1 KGHDR and CDR2 SFDVKD. The CDR3 sequence: CATSDPGTSGYNEQFF. CDR3 DNA: TGTGCCACCAGTGATCCCGGGACTAGCGGCTACAATGAGCAGTTCTTC.

The chain recombines TRBV5-3 with TRBJ1-2; D remains ambiguous. TRBV5-3 is an ORF, with its function uncertain. CDR3 length: 10 amino acids. The V end lost 4 bases, the J end lost 3 bases, and 1 base lay between the germline ends. This CDR3 is CARSHYGYTF. In DNA form, the CDR3 reads TGTGCCAGAAGCCACTATGGCTACACCTTC.

The rearrangement links TRBV5-1 to TRBJ2-1; D is undetermined. This CDR3 is 14 amino acids long. The germline V and J ends were trimmed by 4 bases and 0 bases, with 8 bases remaining between them. Germline-derived CDR1 and CDR2 are SGHRS and YFSETQ. In DNA form, the CDR3 reads TGCGCCAGCAGCGCCGTGGGCTCCTACAATGAGCAGTTCTTC. Translation: CASSAVGSYNEQFF.

This chain links TRBV6-4 with TRBJ1-4; 9 bases fit TRBD1. The CDR3 is 17 residues long. Germline-derived CDR1 and CDR2 are MRHNA and SNTAGT. Unmatched junction bases numbered 14, after V lost 5 bases and J lost 7 bases. CDR3 protein: CASSFKDRGSLLEKLFF. In nucleotides, the CDR3 is TGTGCCAGCAGTTTTAAGGACAGGGGCTCATTACTTGAAAAACTGTTTTTT.

This sequence joins TRBV9 and TRBJ2-7, with TRBD2 matching over 11 bases. The length of the CDR3 is 16 residues. Germline V gene lookup returns CDR1 SGDLS and CDR2 YYNGEE. J lost 4 bases, V lost 3 bases, and 9 bases had no gene match. The CDR3 bases are TGTGCCAGCAGCGATAGCGGGAGGGTCCCAGTGTACGAGCAGTACTTC. Translating gives CASSDSGRVPVYEQYF.

The rearrangement joins TRBV29-1 to TRBJ2-2; D gene uncertain. CDR3 length: 11 amino acids. Trimming cost V 5 bases and J 6 bases, with 7 bases left between them. The germline V gene has CDR1 SQVTM and CDR2 ANQGSEA. CDR3 nucleotide sequence: TGCAGCGTTTCCTTGGCCGGGGAGCTGTTTTTT. Its protein is CSVSLAGELFF.

CDR3 sequence: CASSQPGLAGSGDEQFF. CDR3 nucleotide sequence: TGCGCCAGCAGCCAACCGGGACTAGCGGGATCAGGCGATGAGCAGTTCTTC. This chain uses TRBV4-1 with TRBJ2-1, with 13 bases identical to TRBD2. V shed 2 bases and J 8 bases; nucleotides not matched to a gene: 9. Germline values: CDR1 MGHRA, CDR2 YSYEKL. This CDR3 is built from 17 residues.

The chain recombines TRBV9 with TRBJ1-3; D is ambiguous. CDR3 size: 14 residues. Germline CDR1 and CDR2: SGDLS and YYNGEE. V lost 4 bases, J lost 0 bases, and 8 bases lay in between. DNA for the CDR3: TGTGCCAGCAGCCTAGTTGCCTCTGGAAACACCATATATTTT. Its protein product is CASSLVASGNTIYF.

V usage is TRBV24-1 and J usage is TRBJ1-3; the D is unclear. Germline-derived CDR1 and CDR2 are KGHDR and SFDVKD. V dropped 4 bases and J dropped 0 bases, with 6 bases sitting between them. The CDR3 covers 14 residues. The CDR3 sequence is CATSEGHSGNTIYF. Written as DNA, the CDR3 is TGTGCCACCAGTGAGGGCCACTCTGGAAACACCATATATTTT.

The table lists this clone with a few counts. This chain uses TRBV27 with TRBJ2-7; 9 nucleotides line up with TRBD2. Germline V gene lookup returns CDR1 MNHEY and CDR2 SMNVEV (reference sequence). The length of the CDR3 is 13 residues. V shed 8 bases and J 5 bases; nucleotides not matched to a gene: 7. The CDR3 DNA is TGTGCCAGCGGCACCGGGACTAGCCACGAGCAGTACTTC. Translated, it gives CASGTGTSHEQYF.

This clone was counted once. The chain uses TRBV15 and TRBJ1-3; no clear D. CDR3 length: 18 amino acids. Trimming cost V 0 bases and J 0 bases, with 15 bases left between them. Germline CDR1 LNHNV, CDR2 YYDKDF (reference sequence). This CDR3 reads CATSRDNTGLSSGNTIYF. The CDR3 nucleotides read TGTGCCACCAGCAGAGATAACACGGGCCTTAGCTCTGGAAACACCATATATTTT.

This chain links TRBV29-1 with TRBJ2-1, with a possible D match to TRBD2 (5 bases). The V end lost 2 bases, the J end lost 7 bases, and 9 bases lay between the germline ends. This CDR3 region has 12 residues. In germline, CDR1 is SQVTM, CDR2 ANQGSEA. The CDR3: CSVEKGGNEQFF. CDR3 in DNA: TGCAGCGTTGAAAAAGGCGGGAATGAGCAGTTCTTC.

The V call is TRBV12-3 or TRBV12-4, the J call TRBJ1-1; a possible D gene is TRBD1 (6 bases). CDR3 length: 13 residues. Deletions cut 7 bases from V and 0 bases from J, with 9 bases between. DNA for the CDR3: TGTGCCAGCAATCAGGGGATGAACACTGAAGCTTTCTTT. Amino acids: CASNQGMNTEAFF.

The chain couples TRBV3-1 (or the pseudogene TRBV3-2) to TRBJ2-2; no definite D call. Germline V lookup: CDR1 LGHDT, CDR2 YNNKEL (reference sequence). The CDR3 is 13 residues long. V lost 1 base to trimming and J lost 2 bases, with 2 bases between them. CDR3 amino acids: CASSQGNTGELFF. DNA of the CDR3: TGTGCCAGCAGCCAAGGTAACACCGGGGAGCTGTTTTTT.

This chain joins TRBV6-6 and TRBJ1-6; 7 bases are a match to TRBD1. Trimming removed 4 bases from V and 4 bases from J; junction bases left unmatched: 1. CDR3 length equals 14 residues. Per germline, CDR1 MNHNY and CDR2 SVGAGI (reference sequence). The CDR3 region has the DNA TGTGCCAGCAGTTTGGGACAGTATAATTCACCCCTCCACTTT. It codes for CASSLGQYNSPLHF.

The genes are TRBV6-2 or TRBV6-3 and TRBJ2-7, with D possibly being TRBD2 (5 bases). Germline CDR1 is MNHEY and CDR2 is SVGEGT. The CDR3 loop spans 12 amino acids. Trimming took 2 bases from V and 9 from J, leaving 11 bases between them. The CDR3 reads CASSYDGRGQYF. As DNA, the CDR3 is TGTGCCAGCAGTTACGACGGCCGGGGGCAGTACTTC.

The CDR3 bases are TGTGCCAGCAGCTTTGCCGCTAGCGGCTACAATGAGCAGTTCTTC. This codes for CASSFAASGYNEQFF. The rearrangement joins TRBV5-5 to TRBJ2-1; 7 positions agree with TRBD2. V shed 2 bases and J 3 bases; nucleotides not matched to a gene: 5. This CDR3 has 15 amino acids. CDR1 is SGHKS, CDR2 YYEKEE, per germline (reference sequence).

The V call is TRBV14, the J call TRBJ2-1; the match to TRBD2 covers 9 bases. The CDR3 has 15 residues. With V trimmed by 1 base and J by 9 bases, 7 bases remained unmatched. CDR1 SGHDN and CDR2 FVKESK come from the germline V gene. The CDR3 sequence: CASSQGLAVGGEQFF. The CDR3 DNA sequence: TGTGCCAGCAGCCAAGGACTAGCGGTCGGGGGTGAGCAGTTCTTC.

CDR3 amino acids: CASSVAQGTEAFF. The CDR3 DNA reads TGTGCCAGCAGCGTCGCCCAGGGCACTGAAGCTTTCTTT. The rearrangement joins TRBV6-4 to TRBJ1-1; tentatively, D is TRBD1 (5 bases). There are 13 residues in the CDR3. The V gene's germline CDR1 is MRHNA and CDR2 SNTAGT. V lost 6 bases and J lost 4, with 12 bases in between.

This sequence joins TRBV7-9 and TRBJ1-5; 8 bases agree with TRBD1. Trimming cost V 4 bases and J 6 bases; bases outside gene matches: 5. Germline V gene sequence: CDR1 SEHNR, CDR2 FQNEAQ (reference sequence). CDR3 length: 14 residues. Written as DNA, the CDR3 is TGTGCCAGCAGCTCCGACAGGGGTAGTCAGCCCCAGCATTTT. This sequence encodes CASSSDRGSQPQHF.

The gene calls are TRBV20-1 and TRBJ1-6; D is possibly TRBD1 (5 bases). The CDR3 loop spans 13 amino acids. Germline lookup yields CDR1 DFQATT and CDR2 SNEGSKA (reference sequence). Trimming shortened V by 3 bases and J by 7 bases, and 10 bases separated the two germline ends. CDR3 nucleotide sequence: TGCAGTGCTAGTAGGGGTGGGAATTCACCCCTCCACTTT. Translated: CSASRGGNSPLHF.

The chain employs TRBV7-8 and TRBJ1-2; a possible D gene is TRBD1 (6 bases). V dropped 10 bases and J dropped 4 bases, with 16 bases sitting between them. The germline CDR1 and CDR2 sequences are SGHVS and FQNEAQ. This CDR3 spans 13 amino acids. DNA of the CDR3: TGTGCCACCCAAAAAGGGGGGAGCTATGGCTACACCTTC. Protein sequence: CATQKGGSYGYTF.

This clone was counted between two and nine times. This chain joins TRBV29-1 and TRBJ2-7, with a weak D call TRBD2 (5 bases). Germline CDR1 SQVTM, CDR2 ANQGSEA. CDR3 size: 11 residues. V lost 4 bases, J lost 3 bases, and 7 bases lay in between. CDR3 sequence reads: CSVGTYYEQYF. CDR3 DNA: TGCAGCGTTGGGACTTACTACGAGCAGTACTTC.

The genes are TRBV11-2 and TRBJ2-5; no firm D call. Per the germline V gene, CDR1 is SGHAT and CDR2 is FQNNGV. CDR3 length equals 15 residues. The V gene lost 6 bases and the J gene lost 4 bases, with 18 bases spanning the gap. The DNA of the CDR3 is TGTGCCAGCAGTTGGCTAGGAAACCAGCGAGAGACCCAGTACTTC. This sequence encodes CASSWLGNQRETQYF.

The chain joins TRBV18 to TRBJ2-7; 7 bases fit TRBD2. Germline V gives CDR1 KGHSH, CDR2 LQKENI. The CDR3 loop spans 14 amino acids. Trimming cost V 3 bases and J 4 bases; bases outside gene matches: 6. CDR3 bases: TGTGCCAGCTCACCCGGGGGGAGTGAGTACGAGCAGTACTTC. This sequence encodes CASSPGGSEYEQYF.

This clone was seen a few times. J is TRBJ1-1 and V is TRBV28, with 7 bases that match TRBD1. Germline CDR1 is MDHEN and CDR2 is SYDVKM. V was pared by 5 bases and J by 1 base, with 13 bases of the junction left unmatched. The CDR3 is 17 residues long. The CDR3 reads CASSPPSGRGPNTEAFF. The CDR3 DNA reads as TGTGCCAGCAGTCCGCCGAGTGGGAGGGGGCCGAACACTGAAGCTTTCTTT.

This chain joins TRBV19 and TRBJ2-3; 7 nucleotides line up with TRBD2. Germline assignment: CDR1 LNHDA and CDR2 SQIVND (reference sequence). Trimming took 3 bases from V and 5 from J; bases not matched to a gene: 14. The CDR3 runs to 17 residues. The CDR3 loop is CASSIGAAGVLGDTQYF. CDR3 nucleotides: TGTGCCAGTAGTATTGGGGCGGCGGGAGTACTTGGAGATACGCAGTATTTT.

This chain links TRBV9 with TRBJ1-1; 10 bases are a match to TRBD1. Germline CDR1 SGDLS, CDR2 YYNGEE. The CDR3 extends over 15 amino acids. V shed 4 bases and J 4 bases; nucleotides not matched to a gene: 7. The CDR3 is CASSPWDRGGTEAFF. In DNA, the CDR3 is TGTGCCAGCAGCCCCTGGGACAGGGGTGGCACTGAAGCTTTCTTT.

The rearrangement links TRBV27 to TRBJ2-7; TRBD2 matches at 8 bases. There are 16 residues in the CDR3. After removal of 6 bases from V and 7 bases from J, the junction contained 17 bases not matched to a gene. CDR1 and CDR2 (germline): MNHEY, SMNVEV (reference sequence). CDR3 in DNA: TGTGCCAGCAGCAAAAACCCGGGACTAGATTTTTGGGAGCAGTACTTC. Residues: CASSKNPGLDFWEQYF.